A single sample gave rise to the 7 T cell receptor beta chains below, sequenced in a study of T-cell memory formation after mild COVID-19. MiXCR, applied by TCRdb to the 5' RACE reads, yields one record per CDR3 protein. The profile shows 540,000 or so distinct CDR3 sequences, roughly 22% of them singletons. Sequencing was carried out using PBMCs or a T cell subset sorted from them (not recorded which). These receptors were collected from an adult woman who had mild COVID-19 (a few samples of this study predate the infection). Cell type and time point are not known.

The CDR3 loop reads CASSLARPGHYGYTF. The CDR3 DNA follows: TGTGCCAGCAGCTTAGCTCGTCCGGGGCACTATGGCTACACCTTC. The V gene is TRBV7-6, the J gene TRBJ1-2, with TRBD1 as a possible D gene (5 bases). The CDR3 is 15 amino acids. V dropped 0 bases and J dropped 3 bases, with 11 bases sitting between them. Germline values: CDR1 SGHVS, CDR2 FNYEAQ.

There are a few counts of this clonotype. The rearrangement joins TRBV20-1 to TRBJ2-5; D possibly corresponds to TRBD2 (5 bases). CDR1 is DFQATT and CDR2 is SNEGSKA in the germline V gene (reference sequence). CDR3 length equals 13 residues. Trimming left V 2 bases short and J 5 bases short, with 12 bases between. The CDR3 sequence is CSARNIQRETQYF. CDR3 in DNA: TGCAGTGCTAGAAATATTCAGCGGGAGACCCAGTACTTC.

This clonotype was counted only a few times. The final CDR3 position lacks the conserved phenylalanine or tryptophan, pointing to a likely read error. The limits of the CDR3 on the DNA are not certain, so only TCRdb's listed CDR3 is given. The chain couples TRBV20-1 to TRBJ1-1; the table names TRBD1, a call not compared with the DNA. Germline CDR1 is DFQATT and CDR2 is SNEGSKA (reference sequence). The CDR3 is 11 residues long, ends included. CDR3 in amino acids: CSARGGQLVCL.

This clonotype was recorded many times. DNA of the CDR3: TGTGCCAGCGGGACTATGAACACCGGGGAGCTGTTTTTT. Residues: CASGTMNTGELFF. This sequence joins TRBV7-3 and TRBJ2-2, with 7 positions matching TRBD2. Germline V gene sequence: CDR1 SGHTA, CDR2 FQGTGA. V gave up 8 bases and J gave up 1 base; unmatched junction bases: 1. There are 13 residues in the CDR3. Variable domain in full (rest from reference TRBV7-3 and TRBJ2-2): GAGVSQTPSNKVTEKGKYVELRCDPISGHTALYWYRQSLGQGPEFLIYFQGTGAADDSGLPNDRFFAVRPEGSVSTLKIQRTERGDSAVYLCASGTMNTGELFFGEGSRLTVL.

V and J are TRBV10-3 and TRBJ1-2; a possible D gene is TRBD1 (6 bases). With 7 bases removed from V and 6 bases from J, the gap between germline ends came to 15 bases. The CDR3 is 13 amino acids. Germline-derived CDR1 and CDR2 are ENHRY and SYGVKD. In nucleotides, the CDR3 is TGTGCCATCAAGGGGGTTGGGTATGATGGCTACACCTTC. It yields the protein CAIKGVGYDGYTF.

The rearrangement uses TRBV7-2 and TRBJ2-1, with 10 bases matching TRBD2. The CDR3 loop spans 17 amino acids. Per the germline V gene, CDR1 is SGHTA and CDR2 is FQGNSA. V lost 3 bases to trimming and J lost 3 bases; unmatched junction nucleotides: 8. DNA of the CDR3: TGTGCCAGCAGCTTTTCGGGTAGCGGGAGGCACTACAATGAGCAGTTCTTC. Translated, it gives CASSFSGSGRHYNEQFF.

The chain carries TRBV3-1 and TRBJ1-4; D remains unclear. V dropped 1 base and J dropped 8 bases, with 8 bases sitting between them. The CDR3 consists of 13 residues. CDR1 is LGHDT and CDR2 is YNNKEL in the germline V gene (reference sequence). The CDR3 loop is CASSQGATEKLFF. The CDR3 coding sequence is TGTGCCAGCAGCCAAGGCGCAACAGAAAAACTGTTTTTT.